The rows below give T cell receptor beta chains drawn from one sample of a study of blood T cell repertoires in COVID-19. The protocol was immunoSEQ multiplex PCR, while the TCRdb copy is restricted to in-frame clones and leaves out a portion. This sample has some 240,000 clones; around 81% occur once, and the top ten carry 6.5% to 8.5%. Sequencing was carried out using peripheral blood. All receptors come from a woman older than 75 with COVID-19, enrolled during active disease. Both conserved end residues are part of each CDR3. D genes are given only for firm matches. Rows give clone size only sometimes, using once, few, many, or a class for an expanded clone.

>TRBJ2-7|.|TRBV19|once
TGTGCCAGTAGTATTGCGAGCTCCTACGAGCAGTACTTC
CASSIASSYEQYF
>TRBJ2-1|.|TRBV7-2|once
TGTGCCAGCAGACCAGGGCGGACAAACAATGAGCAGTTCTTC
CASRPGRTNNEQFF
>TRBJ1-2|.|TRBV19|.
TGTGCCAGTAGTATCGACGTGACATGGCAGGGGTCTAACTATGGCTACACCTTC
CASSIDVTWQGSNYGYTF
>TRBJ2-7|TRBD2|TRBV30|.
TGTGCCTGGAGTGTACTGCCTAGCGGGAGGGTCTACGAGCAGTACTTC
CAWSVLPSGRVYEQYF
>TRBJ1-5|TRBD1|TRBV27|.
TGTGCCAGCAGTTCCACACAGGGGGTAAGCAATCAGCCCCAGCATTTT
CASSSTQGVSNQPQHF
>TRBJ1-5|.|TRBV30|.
TGTGCCTGGAGGCCCGACAGTGATCAGCCCCAGCATTTT
CAWRPDSDQPQHF
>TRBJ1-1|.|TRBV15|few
TGTGCCACCAGCAGAGATCATGCGGTCGGGACTGAAGCTTTCTTT
CATSRDHAVGTEAFF
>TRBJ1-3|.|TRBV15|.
TGTGCCACCAGCAGACGGGGGGGCCAAAGGGGTTCTGGAAACACCATATATTTT
CATSRRGGQRGSGNTIYF
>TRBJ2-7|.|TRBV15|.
TGTGCCACCAGCAGAGGGGACAAAACTTACGAGCAGTACTTC
CATSRGDKTYEQYF
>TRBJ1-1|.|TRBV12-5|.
TGTGCTAGTGGTGGCCGGGGTTGGGTGAACACTGAAGCTTTCTTT
CASGGRGWVNTEAFF
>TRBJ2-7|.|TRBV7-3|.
TGTGCCAGCAGCCCCCGCGGCGGATCCTTCTACGAGCAGTACTTC
CASSPRGGSFYEQYF
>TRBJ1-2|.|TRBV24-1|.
TGTGCCACCAGTGATTACAAAACTAACTATGGCTACACCTTC
CATSDYKTNYGYTF
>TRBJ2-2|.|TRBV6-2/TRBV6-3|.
TGTGCCAGCAGTCCGGACAGGAACACCGGGGAGCTGTTTTTT
CASSPDRNTGELFF
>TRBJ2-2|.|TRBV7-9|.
TGTGCCAGCCGCGCTAGGGAGGAATACACCGGGGAGCTGTTTTTT
CASRAREEYTGELFF
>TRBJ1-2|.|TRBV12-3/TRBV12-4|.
TGTGCCAGCAGTTTAGACAGGATTGATGGCTACACCTTC
CASSLDRIDGYTF
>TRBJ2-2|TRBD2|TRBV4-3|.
TGCGCCAGCAGCCAAGATTCGAAAGCGGGAGTGGGCACCGGGGAGCTGTTTTTT
CASSQDSKAGVGTGELFF